These T cell receptor beta chains were read from a single sample in a study of blood T cell repertoires in COVID-19. The assay was immunoSEQ multiplex PCR, and TCRdb's table has in-frame clones only and misses some. The sample lists over 110,000 clones; about 87% were seen once. Input material: peripheral blood. Receptors were obtained from a woman between 45 and 60 years old with acute or convalescent COVID-19. The CDR3 runs from the conserved cysteine through the conserved F or W. D genes are given only for firm matches. Some rows mark clone size as missing; the rest say once, few, many or name a class of expanded clone.

TRBJ1-4	TRBV3-1/TRBV3-2	.	once	CASSRRQGGEKLFF	TGTGCCAGCAGTCGGCGGCAGGGTGGTGAAAAACTGTTTTTT
TRBJ1-2	TRBV30	.	.	CAFTGNQNYGYTF	TGTGCCTTCACAGGAAACCAGAACTATGGCTACACCTTC
TRBJ1-3	TRBV9	.	.	CASTVASSGNTIYF	TGTGCCAGCACCGTAGCCAGCTCTGGAAACACCATATATTTT
TRBJ1-1	TRBV6-5	.	.	CAIGAGMNTEAFF	TGTGCTATTGGGGCAGGGATGAACACTGAAGCTTTCTTT
TRBJ2-3	TRBV10-1	TRBD2	.	CASSEWGLAGRTDTQYF	TGCGCCAGCAGTGAGTGGGGACTAGCGGGCCGCACAGATACGCAGTATTTT
TRBJ1-2	TRBV30	.	.	CAWSVAGGGYTF	TGTGCCTGGAGTGTAGCGGGAGGTGGCTACACCTTC
TRBJ2-2	TRBV2	TRBD2	.	CASRYKGTSGLNTGELFF	TGTGCCAGCAGATATAAGGGCACTAGCGGTCTGAACACCGGGGAGCTGTTTTTT
TRBJ1-1	TRBV27	TRBD1	once	CASSLWTGPDTEAFF	TGTGCCAGCAGTTTATGGACAGGCCCCGACACTGAAGCTTTCTTT
TRBJ2-7	TRBV5-4	TRBD2	.	CASSLVAISGNVEQYF	TGTGCCAGCAGCTTGGTCGCGATTAGCGGGAACGTCGAGCAGTACTTC
TRBJ2-1	TRBV2	.	.	CASSERAVANEQFF	TGTGCCAGTTCAGAGAGGGCAGTGGCTAATGAGCAGTTCTTC
TRBJ2-1	TRBV27	.	.	CASSLPRGTLDEQFF	TGTGCCAGCAGTTTACCCCGAGGGACTTTGGATGAGCAGTTCTTC
TRBJ1-2	TRBV5-4	.	.	CASSLDRTYGYTF	TGTGCCAGCAGCCTAGACAGGACCTATGGCTACACCTTC
TRBJ2-1	TRBV5-1	TRBD1	.	CASSLLGTGGEQFF	TGCGCCAGCAGCTTACTCGGGACAGGGGGTGAGCAGTTCTTC
TRBJ1-6	TRBV6-5	.	.	CASRQGSTPLHF	TGTGCCAGCAGACAGGGATCGACACCCCTCCACTTT
TRBJ1-1	TRBV6-5	.	.	CASIGQPNTEAFF	TGTGCCAGCATCGGACAGCCGAACACTGAAGCTTTCTTT
TRBJ1-5	TRBV12-5	TRBD1	once	CASGFGTVNQPQHF	TGTGCTAGTGGTTTCGGGACAGTCAATCAGCCCCAGCATTTT
TRBJ2-1	TRBV24-1	.	.	CATSAQTGGEQFF	TGTGCCACCAGTGCGCAGACAGGCGGAGAGCAGTTCTTC
TRBJ2-5	TRBV7-2	.	.	CASSPRRGGQTQYF	TGTGCCAGCAGCCCGAGGAGGGGGGGACAAACCCAGTACTTC
TRBJ1-4	TRBV5-4	TRBD1	.	CASSGQGLGEKLFF	TGTGCCAGCAGCGGACAGGGCCTAGGGGAAAAACTGTTTTTT
TRBJ2-1	TRBV13	TRBD1	.	CASTYRQGLDEQFF	TGTGCCAGCACCTACCGACAGGGGTTGGATGAGCAGTTCTTC
TRBJ1-4	TRBV5-1	TRBD1	.	CASSGTGANEKLFF	TGCGCCAGCAGCGGGACAGGGGCTAATGAAAAACTGTTTTTT
TRBJ1-1	TRBV2	TRBD1	.	CASSEDRRTEAFF	TGTGCCAGCAGTGAGGACAGGAGAACTGAAGCTTTCTTT
TRBJ1-6	TRBV5-5	.	.	CASSHPSGVSNSPLHF	TGTGCCAGCAGCCATCCTTCGGGGGTCAGTAATTCACCCCTCCACTTT
TRBJ1-1	TRBV18	.	.	CASSPPTASGNTEAFF	TGTGCCAGCTCACCACCGACCGCGTCGGGGAACACTGAAGCTTTCTTT
TRBJ2-2	TRBV3-1/TRBV3-2	.	few	CASSQDAEELFF	TGTGCCAGCAGCCAAGATGCGGAAGAGCTGTTTTTT
TRBJ1-4	TRBV3-1/TRBV3-2	TRBD1	few	CASSFRTGTGNEKLFF	TGTGCCAGCAGCTTCAGAACCGGGACAGGGAATGAAAAACTGTTTTTT
TRBJ2-7	TRBV6-5	.	.	CASSPTFSLYEQYF	TGTGCCAGCAGTCCAACTTTTTCACTTTACGAGCAGTACTTC
TRBJ1-1	TRBV28	TRBD1	.	CASSLPGTANTEAFF	TGTGCCAGCAGTTTACCCGGGACAGCAAACACTGAAGCTTTCTTT
TRBJ2-7	TRBV10-3	TRBD2	.	CAISGGLAGGTYEQYF	TGTGCCATCAGTGGGGGACTAGCGGGGGGTACCTACGAGCAGTACTTC
TRBJ2-7	TRBV4-2	.	.	CASSQDGQKTYEQYF	TGTGCCAGCAGCCAAGATGGACAGAAAACCTACGAGCAGTACTTC
TRBJ2-1	TRBV10-3	TRBD1	.	CAITRDSYNEQFF	TGTGCCATCACAAGGGACAGTTACAATGAGCAGTTCTTC
TRBJ2-3	TRBV5-4	.	.	CASSGVTRGTDTQYF	TGTGCCAGCAGCGGAGTGACCCGGGGTACAGATACGCAGTATTTT
TRBJ2-1	TRBV13	TRBD2	.	CASSAGTSGYNEQFF	TGTGCCAGCAGCGCCGGGACTAGCGGGTACAATGAGCAGTTCTTC
TRBJ2-7	TRBV4-1	TRBD1	.	CASSQETGGQAYEQYF	TGCGCCAGCAGCCAAGAGACAGGGGGCCAAGCCTACGAGCAGTACTTC
TRBJ2-3	TRBV5-1	TRBD2	.	CASSLPGLAGSTDTQYF	TGCGCCAGCAGCTTACCCGGACTAGCGGGGAGCACAGATACGCAGTATTTT
TRBJ1-1	TRBV9	.	.	CAASGYVTEAFF	TGTGCCGCATCAGGGTATGTCACTGAAGCTTTCTTT
TRBJ2-7	TRBV27	TRBD2	.	CASSLTGGEQYF	TGTGCCAGCAGTTTAACGGGGGGGGAGCAGTACTTC
TRBJ1-6	TRBV28	TRBD1	.	CASGPGTGFSPLHF	TGTGCCAGCGGACCTGGGACAGGCTTTTCACCCCTCCACTTT
TRBJ2-1	TRBV15	TRBD2	.	CATSRAPGTTLNEQFF	TGTGCCACCAGCAGAGCCCCCGGGACTACACTCAATGAGCAGTTCTTC
TRBJ2-2	TRBV19	.	.	CATNPFGTGELFF	TGTGCCACCAACCCTTTCGGCACCGGGGAGCTGTTTTTT
TRBJ2-5	TRBV6-1	.	.	CASSEYIGAYGETQYF	TGTGCCAGCAGTGAATATATAGGGGCCTACGGAGAGACCCAGTACTTC
TRBJ2-1	TRBV6-2/TRBV6-3	TRBD2	.	CASSSLRAGGANEQFF	TGTGCCAGCAGTTCCCTTCGAGCGGGAGGTGCAAATGAGCAGTTCTTC